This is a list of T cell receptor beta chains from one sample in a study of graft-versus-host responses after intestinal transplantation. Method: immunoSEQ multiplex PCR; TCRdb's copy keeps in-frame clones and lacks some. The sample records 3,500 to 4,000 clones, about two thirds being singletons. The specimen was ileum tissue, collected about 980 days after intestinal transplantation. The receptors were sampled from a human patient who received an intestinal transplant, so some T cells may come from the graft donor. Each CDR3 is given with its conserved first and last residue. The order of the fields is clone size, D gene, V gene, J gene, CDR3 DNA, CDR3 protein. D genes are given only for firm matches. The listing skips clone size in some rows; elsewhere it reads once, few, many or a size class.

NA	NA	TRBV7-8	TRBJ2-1	TGTGCCAGCAGCTTAAAAGCCCTAAACAATGAGCAGTTCTTC	CASSLKALNNEQFF
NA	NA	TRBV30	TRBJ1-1	TGTGCCTGGAGTGTATGGGGCTATGACAACACTGAAGCTTTCTTT	CAWSVWGYDNTEAFF
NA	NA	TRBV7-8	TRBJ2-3	TGTGCCAGCAGCCCCTTCGGCGGCACAGATACGCAGTATTTT	CASSPFGGTDTQYF
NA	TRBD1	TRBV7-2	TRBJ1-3	TGTGCCAGCAGCCGGTGGACAGGCTCTGGAAACACCATATATTTT	CASSRWTGSGNTIYF
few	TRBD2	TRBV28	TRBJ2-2	TGTGCCAGCAGTACTAATGCGGGAGCCGGGGAGCTGTTTTTT	CASSTNAGAGELFF
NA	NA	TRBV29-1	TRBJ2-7	TGCAGCGTCGGCGACCACGAGCAGTACTTC	CSVGDHEQYF
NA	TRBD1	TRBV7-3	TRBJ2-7	TGTGCCAGCAGCGAGGGACAGAGACACGAGCAGTACTTC	CASSEGQRHEQYF
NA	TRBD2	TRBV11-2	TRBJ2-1	TGTGCCAGCAGCTTAGGTAGCGGGGGATACAATGAGCAGTTCTTC	CASSLGSGGYNEQFF
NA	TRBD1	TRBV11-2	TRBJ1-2	TGTGCCAGCAGCTTAGATCCCGGGACAGCTGATGGCTACACCTTC	CASSLDPGTADGYTF
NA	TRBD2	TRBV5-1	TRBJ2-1	TGCGCCAGCAGCGTAGGGACTAGCGGGGGAGGCAATGAGCAGTTCTTC	CASSVGTSGGGNEQFF
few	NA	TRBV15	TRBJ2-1	TGTGCCACCAGCAGAGATCTAGCAGACAATGAGCAGTTCTTC	CATSRDLADNEQFF
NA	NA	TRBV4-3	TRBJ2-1	TGCGCCAGCAGCCAAGATTATGGGAACCCAAACTACAATGAGCAGTTCTTC	CASSQDYGNPNYNEQFF
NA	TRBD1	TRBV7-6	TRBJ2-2	TGTGCCAGCAGCTTGGGTCAAGGGGGCCCCGGGGAGCTGTTTTTT	CASSLGQGGPGELFF
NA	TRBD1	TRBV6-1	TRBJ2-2	TGTGCCAGCACCGAAGGCAGGGGGCATACCGGGGAGCTGTTTTTT	CASTEGRGHTGELFF
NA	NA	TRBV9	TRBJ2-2	TGTGCCAGCAGCAGGGGTCAGACCGGGGAGCTGTTTTTT	CASSRGQTGELFF
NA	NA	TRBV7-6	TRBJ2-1	TGTGCCAGCAGCTTAAGCGCAGGGGCTGAGCAGTTCTTC	CASSLSAGAEQFF
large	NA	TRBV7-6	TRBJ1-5	TGTGCCAGCAGCTTAGGGCAAGGGAGCAATCAGCCCCAGCATTTT	CASSLGQGSNQPQHF
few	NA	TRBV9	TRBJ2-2	TGTGCCAGCAGCGTAGGGAACACCGGGGAGCTGTTTTTT	CASSVGNTGELFF
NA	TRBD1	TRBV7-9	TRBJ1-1	TGTGCCAGCAGCCCTACTACAGGGGGCCGGGCTTTCTTT	CASSPTTGGRAFF
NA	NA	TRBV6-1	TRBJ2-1	TGTGCCAGCAGAATCTACAATGAGCAGTTCTTC	CASRIYNEQFF
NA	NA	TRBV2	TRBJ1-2	TGTGCCAGCAGGAAAGAGACAGATGCAAACTATGGCTACACCTTC	CASRKETDANYGYTF